This TCR beta chain comes out of a study of blood T cell repertoires in COVID-19. About the research overall: Specimens from acute and convalescent COVID-19 originated in the United States, Italy and Spain. The cDNA or gDNA used as material had been derived from T cells, B-cell-depleted T cells, or PBMCs.

Germline lookup yields CDR1 SGDLS and CDR2 YYNGEE. The CDR3 totals 17 residues. Germline trimming cut 4 bases from V and 5 bases from J; bases unmatched to any gene: 11. Authors' data handling: Reference gene primers were amplified, and this amplification served to estimate nucleated cell counts. The assay was immunoSEQ multiplex PCR, and TCRdb's table has in-frame clones only and misses some. That table supplies the V and J calls and clone size; D and trimming were determined from the DNA. The table has roughly 200,000 clones, over 75% seen once. The rearrangement uses TRBV9 and TRBJ2-5, with 13 bases fitting TRBD2. The origin of this receptor is a man at least 80 years old with acute or convalescent COVID-19. Input material: peripheral blood. The CDR3 region is CASSYQGLAGRLETQYF. As DNA, the CDR3 is TGTGCCAGCAGCTACCAGGGACTAGCGGGGAGGTTGGAGACCCAGTACTTC.